The source of this T cell receptor (beta chain) is a study of blood T cell repertoires in COVID-19. CDR1 and CDR2 (germline): SGDLS, YYNGEE. V lost 3 bases, J lost 13 bases, and 22 bases lay in between. The length of the CDR3 is 14 residues. Repertoires were generated with immunoSEQ multiplex PCR, while TCRdb's copy carries only in-frame clones and drops some. Among approximately 200,000 clones listed, over 75% were seen once. This TCR was recovered from a man aged 35-49 years with active or convalescent COVID-19. V gene TRBV9 combines with J gene TRBJ1-2; possibly TRBD1 for D (5 bases). Sequenced input: peripheral blood. The CDR3 reads CASSAEPTRTRPTF. DNA for the CDR3: TGTGCCAGCAGCGCAGAGCCCACGCGGACACGTCCCACCTTC.